Presented here are 25 T cell receptor beta chains from one specimen sequenced in a study of shared clonotypes between healthy human individuals. Clones were read by immunoSEQ multiplex PCR, and TCRdb kept only the in-frame ones, dropping some. The sample contains roughly 2,000,000 clones, roughly 93% of which appear only once. Naive CD8 cells lacked CD45RO and underwent positive selection for CCR7, leaving out terminally differentiated effector memory CD45RA+ cells. The sample comprised naive CD8+ T cells from PBMCs. These receptors originate from a man aged 18 to 29 in good health. Some clones in this sample may be carry-over from other donors' samples.

The chain links TRBV27 to TRBJ2-5; D gene uncertain. Germline V gene data show CDR1 as MNHEY and CDR2 as SMNVEV (reference sequence). This CDR3 has 16 amino acids. V was pared by 2 bases and J by 7 bases, with 20 bases between. CDR3 nucleotides: TGTGCCAGCAGTTTAGACGCTAACATCGCCCGGAGGACCCAGTACTTC. It specifies CASSLDANIARRTQYF.

This chain links TRBV10-2 with TRBJ1-5; 9 bases are shared with TRBD1. V gave up 3 bases and J gave up 1 base; unmatched junction bases: 7. The germline V gene encodes CDR1 WSHSY and CDR2 SAAADI. This CDR3 has 17 amino acids. The CDR3 here is CASSEGSGQGSNQPQHF. CDR3 nucleotides: TGCGCCAGCAGTGAAGGTTCGGGACAGGGCAGCAATCAGCCCCAGCATTTT.

V is TRBV9 and J is TRBJ2-2, with D perhaps matching TRBD2 (5 bases). This CDR3 region has 15 residues. Trimming took off 3 bases at V and 5 bases at J, with 14 bases between the two ends. Germline loops: CDR1 SGDLS, CDR2 YYNGEE. CDR3 residues: CASSGGGVGTGELFF. The CDR3 DNA reads as TGTGCCAGCAGCGGTGGAGGAGTGGGGACCGGGGAGCTGTTTTTT.

In the case of this clone: In the same sample, other DNA sequences code for this CDR3. CDR3: CASSSDRGSYEQYF. In DNA, the CDR3 is TGTGCCAGCAGCTCCGATCGGGGTTCCTACGAGCAGTACTTC. This chain uses TRBV7-2 with TRBJ2-7; possibly TRBD2 for D (5 bases). The germline V gene encodes CDR1 SGHTA and CDR2 FQGNSA. The CDR3 has 14 amino acids. With 4 bases removed from V and 1 base from J, the gap between germline ends came to 11 bases. The full variable domain, its missing parts supplied by reference TRBV7-2 and TRBJ2-7, is GAGVSQSPSNKVTEKGKDVELRCDPISGHTALYWYRQSLGQGLEFLIYFQGNSAPDKSGLPSDRFSAERTGGSVSTLTIQRTQQEDSAVYLCASSSDRGSYEQYFGPGTRLTVT.

The V call is TRBV6-6, the J call TRBJ1-5; 7 bases fit TRBD1. This CDR3 has 16 residues. V shed 4 bases, J shed 0 bases, and the junction held 6 bases outside the gene matches. Germline values: CDR1 MNHNY, CDR2 SVGAGI (reference sequence). In DNA form, the CDR3 reads TGTGCCAGCAGTTTCCGGACAGGTAATAGCAATCAGCCCCAGCATTTT. Encoded protein: CASSFRTGNSNQPQHF.

The gene calls are TRBV30 and TRBJ2-2, with 9 bases that match TRBD1. CDR1 and CDR2 from the germline V gene are GTSNPN and SVGIG (reference sequence). The CDR3 contains 15 residues. Germline trimming cut 2 bases from V and 5 bases from J; bases unmatched to any gene: 6. For the CDR3, the DNA is TGTGCCTGGAGTCTACCGGGACAGGGAACCGGGGAGCTGTTTTTT. Its translation is CAWSLPGQGTGELFF.

This sequence joins TRBV19 and TRBJ1-1; D not certain. Germline V gene lookup returns CDR1 LNHDA and CDR2 SQIVND (reference sequence). The V end lost 3 bases, the J end lost 5 bases, and 13 bases lay between the germline ends. The CDR3 length is 14 residues. The CDR3 here is CASSIPRQRTEAFF. CDR3 bases: TGTGCCAGTAGTATCCCACGACAAAGGACTGAAGCTTTCTTT.

The chain recombines TRBV7-9 with TRBJ2-7; D might be TRBD2 (7 bases). The CDR3 totals 17 residues. The V gene lost 5 bases and the J gene lost 3 bases, with 23 bases spanning the gap. The germline gives CDR1 SEHNR, CDR2 FQNEAQ (reference sequence). The CDR3 DNA reads as TGTGCCAGCAGCCCACTGGAGGGGGGGGCTTATCTCTACGAGCAGTACTTC. Protein product: CASSPLEGGAYLYEQYF.

The chain's CDR3 is CASSIRTSGSTGELFF. In DNA, the CDR3 is TGTGCCAGCAGCATCCGGACTAGCGGCAGCACCGGGGAGCTGTTTTTT. This chain uses TRBV7-9 with TRBJ2-2; 10 bases match TRBD2. There are 16 residues in the CDR3. CDR1 SEHNR and CDR2 FQNEAQ come from the germline V gene (reference sequence). Trimming removed 5 bases from V and 4 bases from J; junction bases left unmatched: 7.

Note on this clone: A read error may be the cause here, since a much bigger clone is one base away. The same CDR3 is also encoded by other DNA sequences in this sample. The rearrangement joins TRBV28 to TRBJ1-1; D is ambiguous. The CDR3 is made up of 12 amino acids. The V end lost 2 bases, the J end lost 1 base, and 2 bases lay between the germline ends. Germline CDR1 MDHEN, CDR2 SYDVKM. As DNA, the CDR3 is TGTGCCAGCAGTTTACGGAACACTGAAGCTTTCTTT. Translation: CASSLRNTEAFF.

The J gene is TRBJ2-3, the V gene TRBV11-2; the match to TRBD2 covers 10 bases. Trimming removed 4 bases from V and 2 bases from J; junction bases left unmatched: 3. CDR3 size: 15 residues. Per germline, CDR1 SGHAT and CDR2 FQNNGV. The CDR3 sequence: CASSWTSGPTDTQYF. The CDR3 bases are TGTGCCAGCAGCTGGACTAGCGGACCCACAGATACGCAGTATTTT.

This sequence joins TRBV27 and TRBJ2-1; D assignment may be TRBD1 or TRBD2 (5 bases each). Germline V CDR1 and CDR2: MNHEY, SMNVEV (reference sequence). V was shortened by 5 bases and J by 5 bases, with 22 bases between the two germline ends. The CDR3 is 17 amino acids. This chain's CDR3 is CASSKGPFDTGHNEQFF. CDR3 DNA: TGTGCCAGCAGTAAGGGGCCCTTTGATACGGGGCACAATGAGCAGTTCTTC.

The chain joins TRBV7-3 to TRBJ2-2; 7 bases map to TRBD2. Germline assignment: CDR1 SGHTA and CDR2 FQGTGA. CDR3 length: 16 amino acids. V was clipped by 5 bases and J by 2 bases; unmatched bases: 8. CDR3 DNA sequence: TGTGCCAGCAGCCCCGTCCAGCGGGGAAACACCGGGGAGCTGTTTTTT. It yields the protein CASSPVQRGNTGELFF.

In this sample, this clone turned up once. V usage is TRBV7-3 and J usage is TRBJ1-1; no definite D call. V was shortened by 10 bases and J by 1 base, with 13 bases between the two germline ends. CDR1 is SGHTA and CDR2 is FQGTGA in the germline V gene. The CDR3 is 13 residues long. The CDR3 nucleotides are TGTGCCACCAAGGCATTTACGAACACTGAAGCTTTCTTT. This translates into CATKAFTNTEAFF. Full variable domain (rest looked up from reference TRBV7-3 and TRBJ1-1): GAGVSQTPSNKVTEKGKYVELRCDPISGHTALYWYRQSLGQGPEFLIYFQGTGAADDSGLPNDRFFAVRPEGSVSTLKIQRTERGDSAVYLCATKAFTNTEAFFGQGTRLTVV.

CDR3 nucleotide sequence: TGTGCCAGTAGTCCTACAGGGTATCTAGCCAAAAACATTCAGTACTTC. Amino acid sequence: CASSPTGYLAKNIQYF. This sequence joins TRBV19 and TRBJ2-4, with D perhaps TRBD1 (6 bases). This CDR3 comprises 16 residues. V lost 5 bases, J lost 0 bases, and 14 bases lay in between. Looked up from germline, CDR1 is LNHDA and CDR2 is SQIVND (reference sequence).

J is TRBJ1-4 and V is TRBV5-1; the D gene is possibly TRBD1 (5 bases). Germline CDR1 reads SGHRS; CDR2 reads YFSETQ. V shed 7 bases and J shed 5 bases, with 18 bases lying between them. The CDR3 extends over 15 amino acids. The CDR3, as DNA: TGCGCCAGCTCCACAGGTGAAGCGGGGAATGAAAAACTGTTTTTT. Protein sequence: CASSTGEAGNEKLFF.

The rearrangement links TRBV5-6 to TRBJ2-1; D is unclear. Per the germline V gene, CDR1 is SGHDT and CDR2 is YYEEEE. V was trimmed by 1 base and J by 9 bases, leaving 17 bases between them. This CDR3 spans 15 amino acids. CDR3 sequence: CASSLMRLDSFEQFF. The CDR3 DNA is TGTGCCAGCAGCTTGATGCGATTAGATTCTTTTGAGCAGTTCTTC.

V is TRBV30 and J is TRBJ2-7; D remains ambiguous. Trimming removed 5 bases from V and 6 bases from J, with 14 bases in between. The CDR3 contains 12 residues. From germline, CDR1 is GTSNPN and CDR2 SVGIG (reference sequence). In nucleotides, the CDR3 is TGTGCCTGGGCCATAATCGCCGGCGAGCAGTACTTC. Translated, it gives CAWAIIAGEQYF. Full variable domain (outside the CDR3, taken from reference TRBV30 and TRBJ2-7): SQTIHQWPATLVQPVGSPLSLECTVEGTSNPNLYWYRQAAGRGLQLLFYSVGIGQISSEVPQNLSASRPQDRQFILSSKKLLLSDSGFYLCAWAIIAGEQYFGPGTRLTVT.

The chain links TRBV19 to TRBJ1-5; no firm D call. V lost 3 bases and J 8 bases, leaving 14 bases between the germline ends. The CDR3 consists of 14 residues. Germline CDR1 LNHDA, CDR2 SQIVND (reference sequence). CDR3 DNA sequence: TGTGCCAGTAGTATTTTCCAGGAAAGCAAGCCCCAGCATTTT. Translating it yields CASSIFQESKPQHF.

The rearrangement links TRBV5-1 to TRBJ2-7; 11 nucleotides line up with TRBD1. V trimming: 0 bases; J trimming: 7 bases; junction bases outside the gene matches: 6. CDR3 length equals 15 residues. The germline V gene has CDR1 SGHRS and CDR2 YFSETQ. The CDR3 DNA sequence: TGCGCCAGCAGCTTGGATGGGACAGGGGGTATTGAGCAGTACTTC. Amino acid sequence: CASSLDGTGGIEQYF.

The rearrangement links TRBV29-1 to TRBJ1-2; 7 bases are shared with TRBD1. The V gene's germline CDR1 is SQVTM and CDR2 ANQGSEA. Trimming at V came to 0 bases and at J to 5 bases, leaving 3 bases not matched to a gene. CDR3 length: 13 amino acids. For the CDR3, the DNA is TGCAGCGTTGAAGACAGGGGGAGGTATGGCTACACCTTC. It is translated as CSVEDRGRYGYTF.

This chain connects TRBV6-5 to TRBJ1-1, with D possibly being TRBD1 (5 bases). V dropped 2 bases and J dropped 1 base, with 11 bases sitting between them. This CDR3 is 15 amino acids long. In germline, CDR1 is MNHEY, CDR2 SVGAGI. The CDR3 coding sequence is TGTGCCAGCAGTTACACGGGGGGACGGAACACTGAAGCTTTCTTT. Residues: CASSYTGGRNTEAFF.

CDR3 loop: CASSSRQGRDTEAFF. In nucleotides, the CDR3 is TGTGCCAGCAGCTCCCGACAGGGCCGGGACACTGAAGCTTTCTTT. This sequence joins TRBV7-9 and TRBJ1-1; TRBD1 aligns across 7 bases. J was trimmed by 3 bases and V by 4 bases; bases with no gene match: 8. CDR1 and CDR2 from the germline V gene are SEHNR and FQNEAQ (reference sequence). The CDR3 spans 15 residues.

Comment on this clone: This sample includes further DNA sequences coding for the same CDR3. The chain has TRBV5-6 and TRBJ2-5; the match to TRBD1 covers 10 bases. With the DNA end fitting TRBJ2-7 better, the J assignment may be wrong. Germline V gives CDR1 SGHDT, CDR2 YYEEEE. The CDR3 sequence is 14 residues long. This CDR3 reads CASSFGTGAYEQYF. The CDR3 DNA reads as TGTGCCAGCAGTTTCGGGACAGGGGCGTACGAGCAGTACTTC.

In its sample, this clone was seen once. The rearrangement joins TRBV7-9 to TRBJ2-7; D is undetermined. The V end was cut by 4 bases, the J end by 1 base, with 14 bases between. Germline V gene lookup returns CDR1 SEHNR and CDR2 FQNEAQ (reference sequence). The CDR3 loop spans 15 amino acids. The CDR3 DNA is TGTGCCAGCAGCTCCGTGGATTCGCGGTCCTACGAGCAGTACTTC. As protein: CASSSVDSRSYEQYF.